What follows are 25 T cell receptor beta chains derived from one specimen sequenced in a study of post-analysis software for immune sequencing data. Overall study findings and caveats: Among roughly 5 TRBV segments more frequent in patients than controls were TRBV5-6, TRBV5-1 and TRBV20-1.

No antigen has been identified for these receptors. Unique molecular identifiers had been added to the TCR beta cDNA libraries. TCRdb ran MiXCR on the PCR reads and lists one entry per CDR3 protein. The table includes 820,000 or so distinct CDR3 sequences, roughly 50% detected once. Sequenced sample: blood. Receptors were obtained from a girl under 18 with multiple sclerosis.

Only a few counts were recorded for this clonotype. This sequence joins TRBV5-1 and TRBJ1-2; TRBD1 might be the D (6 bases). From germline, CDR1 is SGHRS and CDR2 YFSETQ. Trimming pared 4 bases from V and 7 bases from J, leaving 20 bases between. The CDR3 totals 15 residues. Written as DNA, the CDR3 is TGCGCCAGCAGCCCTACAGGGAGGGAGGGCGCTGGCTACACCTTC. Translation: CASSPTGREGAGYTF. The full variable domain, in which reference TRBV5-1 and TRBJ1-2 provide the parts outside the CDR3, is KAGVTQTPRYLIKTRGQQVTLSCSPISGHRSVSWYQQTPGQGLQFLFEYFSETQRNKGNFPGRFSGRQFSNSRSEMNVSTLELGDSALYLCASSPTGREGAGYTFGSGTRLTVV.

The CDR3 is CASTFKGPAYEQYF. For the CDR3, the DNA is TGTGCCAGCACTTTCAAGGGCCCAGCCTACGAGCAGTACTTC. The rearrangement joins TRBV6-5 to TRBJ2-7; no reliable D call. This CDR3 is built from 14 residues. The ends were cut back, 7 bases at V and 2 bases at J, with 15 bases in the middle. Germline loops: CDR1 MNHEY, CDR2 SVGAGI.

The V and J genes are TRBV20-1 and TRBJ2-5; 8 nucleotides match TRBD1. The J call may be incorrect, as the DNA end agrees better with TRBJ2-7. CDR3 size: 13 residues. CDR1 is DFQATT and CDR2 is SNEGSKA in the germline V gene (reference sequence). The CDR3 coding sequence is TGCAGTGCTAGGAGACAGGGGCTTTCCGAGCAGTACTTC. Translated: CSARRQGLSEQYF.

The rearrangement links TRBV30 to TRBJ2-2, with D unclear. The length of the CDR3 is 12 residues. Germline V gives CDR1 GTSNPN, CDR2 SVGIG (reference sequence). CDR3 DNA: TGTGCGGGCGGCGGAAACACCGGGGAGCTGTTTTTT. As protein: CAGGGNTGELFF.

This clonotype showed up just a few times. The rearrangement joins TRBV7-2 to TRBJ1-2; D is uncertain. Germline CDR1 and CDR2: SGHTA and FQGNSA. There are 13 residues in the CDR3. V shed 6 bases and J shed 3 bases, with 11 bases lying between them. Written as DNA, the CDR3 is TGTGCCAGCAGTTTTCCCGGGGACTATGGCTACACCTTC. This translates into CASSFPGDYGYTF.

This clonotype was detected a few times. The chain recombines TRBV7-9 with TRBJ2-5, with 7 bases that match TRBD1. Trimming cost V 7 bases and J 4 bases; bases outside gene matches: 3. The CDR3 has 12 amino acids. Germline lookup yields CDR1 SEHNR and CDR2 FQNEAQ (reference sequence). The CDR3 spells CASTTGAETQYF. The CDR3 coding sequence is TGTGCCAGCACCACAGGGGCAGAGACCCAGTACTTC. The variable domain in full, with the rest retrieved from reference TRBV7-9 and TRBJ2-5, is DTGVSQNPRHKITKRGQNVTFRCDPISEHNRLYWYRQTLGQGPEFLTYFQNEAQLEKSRLLSDRFSAERPKGSFSTLEIQRTEQGDSAMYLCASTTGAETQYFGPGTRLLVL.

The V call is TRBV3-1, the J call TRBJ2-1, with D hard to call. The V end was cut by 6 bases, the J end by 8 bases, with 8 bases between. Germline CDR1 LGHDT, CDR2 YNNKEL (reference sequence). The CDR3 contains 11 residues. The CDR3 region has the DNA TGTGCCAGCAGGTACAAGCATGAGCAGTTCTTC. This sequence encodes CASRYKHEQFF.

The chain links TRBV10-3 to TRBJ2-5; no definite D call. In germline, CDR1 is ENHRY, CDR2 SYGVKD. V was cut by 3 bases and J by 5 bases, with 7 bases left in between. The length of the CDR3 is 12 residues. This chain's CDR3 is CAISEVGETQYF. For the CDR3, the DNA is TGTGCCATCAGTGAAGTTGGGGAGACCCAGTACTTC.

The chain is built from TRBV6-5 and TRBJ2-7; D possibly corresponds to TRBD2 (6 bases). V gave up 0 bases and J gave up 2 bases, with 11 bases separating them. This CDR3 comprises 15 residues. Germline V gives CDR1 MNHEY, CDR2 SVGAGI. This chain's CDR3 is CASSYSLAQPYEQYF. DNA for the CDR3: TGTGCCAGCAGTTACTCGCTAGCGCAACCCTACGAGCAGTACTTC.

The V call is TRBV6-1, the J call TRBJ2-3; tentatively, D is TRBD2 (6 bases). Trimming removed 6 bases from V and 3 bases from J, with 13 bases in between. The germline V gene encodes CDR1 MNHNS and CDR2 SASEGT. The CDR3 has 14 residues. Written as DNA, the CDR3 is TGTGCCAGCAGATATCCTAGCGAGACAGATACGCAGTATTTT. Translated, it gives CASRYPSETDTQYF.

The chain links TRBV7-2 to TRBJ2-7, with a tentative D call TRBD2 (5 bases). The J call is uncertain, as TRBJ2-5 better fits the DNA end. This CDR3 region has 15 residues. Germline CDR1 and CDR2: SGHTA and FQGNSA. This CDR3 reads CASSLGDYRGETQYF. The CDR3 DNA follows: TGTGCCAGCAGCTTAGGTGACTACCGCGGGGAGACCCAGTACTTC.

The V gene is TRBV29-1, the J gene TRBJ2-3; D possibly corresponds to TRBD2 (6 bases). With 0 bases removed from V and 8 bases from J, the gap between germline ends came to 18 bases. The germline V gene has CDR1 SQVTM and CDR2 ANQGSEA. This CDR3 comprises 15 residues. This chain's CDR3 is CSVEDLHLAQRTQYF. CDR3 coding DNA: TGCAGCGTTGAAGATCTCCATCTAGCGCAGCGTACGCAGTATTTT.

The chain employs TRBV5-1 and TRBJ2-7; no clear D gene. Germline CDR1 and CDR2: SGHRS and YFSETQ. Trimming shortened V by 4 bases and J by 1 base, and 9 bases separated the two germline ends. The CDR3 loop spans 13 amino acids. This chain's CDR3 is CASSGAVSYEQYF. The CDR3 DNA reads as TGCGCCAGCAGCGGTGCCGTATCCTACGAGCAGTACTTC.

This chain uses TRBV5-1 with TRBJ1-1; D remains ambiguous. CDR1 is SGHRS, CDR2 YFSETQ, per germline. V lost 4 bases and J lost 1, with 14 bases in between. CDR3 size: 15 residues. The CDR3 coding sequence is TGCGCCAGCAGCCCCGAGGCAACGGGGAACACTGAAGCTTTCTTT. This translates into CASSPEATGNTEAFF.

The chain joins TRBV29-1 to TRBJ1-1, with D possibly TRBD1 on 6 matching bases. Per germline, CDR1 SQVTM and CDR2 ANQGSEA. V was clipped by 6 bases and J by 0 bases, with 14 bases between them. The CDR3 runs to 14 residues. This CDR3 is CSVMGHLMNTEAFF. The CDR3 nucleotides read TGCAGCGTCATGGGACACCTCATGAACACTGAAGCTTTCTTT.

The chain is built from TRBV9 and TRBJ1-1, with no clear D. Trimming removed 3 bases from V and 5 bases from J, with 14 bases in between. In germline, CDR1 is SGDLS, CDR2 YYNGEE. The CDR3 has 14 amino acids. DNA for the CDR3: TGTGCCAGCAGCGGGTCAGTGGGAAGAACTGAAGCTTTCTTT. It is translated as CASSGSVGRTEAFF.

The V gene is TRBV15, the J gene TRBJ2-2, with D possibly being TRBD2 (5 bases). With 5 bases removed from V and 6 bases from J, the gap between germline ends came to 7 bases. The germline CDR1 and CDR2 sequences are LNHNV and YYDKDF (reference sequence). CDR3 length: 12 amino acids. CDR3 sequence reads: CATSEGAGELFF. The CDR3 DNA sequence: TGTGCCACCAGCGAGGGCGCCGGGGAGCTGTTTTTT.

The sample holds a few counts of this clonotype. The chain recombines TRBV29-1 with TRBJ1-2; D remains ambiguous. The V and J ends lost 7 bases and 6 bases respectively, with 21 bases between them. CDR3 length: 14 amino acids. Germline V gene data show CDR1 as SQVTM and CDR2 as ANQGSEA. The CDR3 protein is CSAKTQLASNGYTF. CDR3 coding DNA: TGCAGCGCGAAGACTCAACTTGCCTCCAATGGCTACACCTTC.

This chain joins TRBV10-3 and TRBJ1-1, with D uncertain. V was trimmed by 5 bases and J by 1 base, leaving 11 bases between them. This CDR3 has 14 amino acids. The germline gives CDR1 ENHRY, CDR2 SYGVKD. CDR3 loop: CAISSGGSNTEAFF. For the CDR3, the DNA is TGTGCCATCAGTTCGGGCGGGTCGAACACTGAAGCTTTCTTT.

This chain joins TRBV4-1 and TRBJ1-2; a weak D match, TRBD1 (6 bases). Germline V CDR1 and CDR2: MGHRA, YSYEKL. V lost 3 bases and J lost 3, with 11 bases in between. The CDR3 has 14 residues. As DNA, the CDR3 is TGCGCCAGCAGCCAGCCTACAGGGTACTATGGCTACACCTTC. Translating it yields CASSQPTGYYGYTF.

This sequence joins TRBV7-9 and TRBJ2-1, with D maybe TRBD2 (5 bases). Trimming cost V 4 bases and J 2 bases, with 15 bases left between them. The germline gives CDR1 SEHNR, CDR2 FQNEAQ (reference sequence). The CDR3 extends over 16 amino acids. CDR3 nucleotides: TGTGCCAGCAGCTCACCCACTAGTATAGCCTACAATGAGCAGTTCTTC. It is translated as CASSSPTSIAYNEQFF.

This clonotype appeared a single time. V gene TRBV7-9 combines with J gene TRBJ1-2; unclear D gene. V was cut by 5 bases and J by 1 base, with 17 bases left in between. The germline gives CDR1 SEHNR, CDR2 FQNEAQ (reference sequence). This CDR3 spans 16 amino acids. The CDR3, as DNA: TGTGCCAGCAGCCTGGATCGGTTTAGAGATAACTATGGCTACACCTTC. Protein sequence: CASSLDRFRDNYGYTF.

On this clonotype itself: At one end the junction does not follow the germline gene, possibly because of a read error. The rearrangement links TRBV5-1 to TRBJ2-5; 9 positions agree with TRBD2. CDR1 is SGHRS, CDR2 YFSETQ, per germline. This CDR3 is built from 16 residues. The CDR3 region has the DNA TGCGCCAGCAGCTTGGCTCGACTAGCGGTCCAAGAGACCCGGTACTTC. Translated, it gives CASSLARLAVQETRYF.

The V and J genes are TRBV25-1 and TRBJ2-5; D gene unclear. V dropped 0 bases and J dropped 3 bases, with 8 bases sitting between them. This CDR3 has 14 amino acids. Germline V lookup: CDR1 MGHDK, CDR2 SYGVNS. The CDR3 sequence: CASSEYIGKETQYF. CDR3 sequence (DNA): TGTGCCAGCAGTGAATATATCGGAAAAGAGACCCAGTACTTC.

CDR3 nucleotide sequence: TGTGCCAGCAGACCGACAGGGATGAGGGCAGATACGCAGTATTTT. It codes for CASRPTGMRADTQYF. The chain recombines TRBV12-3 or TRBV12-4 with TRBJ2-3; 7 bases are a match to TRBD1. The CDR3 covers 15 residues. Germline trimming cut 6 bases from V and 4 bases from J; bases unmatched to any gene: 10.